This T cell receptor (beta chain) derives from a study of blood T cells in healthy people across ages. Overall study context: In model experiments, template switching was able to capture about one barcoded beta molecule for every two T cells that were present. Study results and caveats: Fewer expanded clones and more diversity marked long-lived versus aged donors.

As to this clonotype: Its antigen is not known.

The CDR3 sequence is 13 residues long. The J segment lost 2 bases and the V segment lost 6 bases, leaving 4 bases of the junction unmatched. Per germline, CDR1 SQVTM and CDR2 ANQGSEA. Together with a sample-barcoded 5' primer, a J-beta primer mix was included in a second PCR lasting about 7 to 12 cycles. TCRdb called the 5' RACE reads again in MiXCR, with one record for every CDR3 protein. The repertoire holds 1.5 million to 2 million distinct CDR3 sequences, with 28% as singletons. The sample was blood. This chain uses TRBV29-1 with TRBJ2-5; 9 nucleotides line up with TRBD2. The origin of this receptor is a woman aged 25 to 39 in good health. The CDR3 nucleotides read TGCAGCGTCGCGACTAGCGGACAAGAGACCCAGTACTTC. This codes for CSVATSGQETQYF.